These 14 T cell receptor beta chains were all obtained from the same sample, sequenced in a study of T cell responses to AZD1222 COVID-19 vaccine. Repertoires were generated with immunoSEQ multiplex PCR, while TCRdb's copy carries only in-frame clones and drops some. Counted here are about 160,000 clones, 91% occurring once; the ten biggest clones make up about 4.2%. The specimen was peripheral blood, collected on day 0 of AZD1222 vaccination. These receptors all stem from an adult in good health.

The chain uses TRBV7-3 and TRBJ2-5; 8 nucleotides align to TRBD2. With 5 bases clipped from V and 4 bases from J, the junction kept 12 bases outside the gene matches. CDR1 SGHTA and CDR2 FQGTGA come from the germline V gene. The CDR3 consists of 16 residues. CDR3 loop: CASSARPAGALETQYF. The CDR3 DNA sequence: TGTGCCAGCAGCGCCCGCCCAGCGGGGGCCCTAGAGACCCAGTACTTC.

This clone was found once. The V gene is TRBV5-1, the J gene TRBJ1-6; tentative D call: TRBD1 (6 bases). CDR1 SGHRS and CDR2 YFSETQ come from the germline V gene. CDR3 length: 13 amino acids. Between the trimmed V and J ends, which lost 8 bases and 7 bases, there was a span of 13 bases. The CDR3 region has the DNA TGCGCCAGTTCACAGGGTTACAATTCACCCCTCCACTTT. Protein: CASSQGYNSPLHF.

V gene TRBV5-1 combines with J gene TRBJ2-7, with 8 bases matching TRBD1. The CDR3 covers 15 residues. V lost 0 bases, J lost 3 bases, and 5 bases stayed unmatched. Germline lookup yields CDR1 SGHRS and CDR2 YFSETQ. CDR3 nucleotide sequence: TGCGCCAGCAGCTTGGCACCGGGACAGGTCTACGAGCAGTACTTC. Translated, it gives CASSLAPGQVYEQYF.

This clone came up a few times. The V gene is TRBV29-1, the J gene TRBJ1-2, with a weak D call TRBD1 (5 bases). The length of the CDR3 is 12 residues. Trimming took off 6 bases at V and 6 bases at J, with 14 bases between the two ends. Germline V gene data show CDR1 as SQVTM and CDR2 as ANQGSEA. DNA for the CDR3: TGCAGCGTAGTGGGGCCCCGGGATGGCTACACCTTC. Translated, it gives CSVVGPRDGYTF.

The J gene is TRBJ2-1, the V gene TRBV7-9, with 8 bases fitting TRBD1. This CDR3 comprises 18 residues. Unmatched junction bases numbered 11, after V lost 4 bases and J lost 0 bases. Germline CDR1 reads SEHNR; CDR2 reads FQNEAQ (reference sequence). CDR3 loop: CASSSPGTGPLSYNEQFF. The CDR3 nucleotides are TGTGCCAGCAGCTCTCCCGGGACAGGACCCCTCTCCTACAATGAGCAGTTCTTC.

This chain links TRBV6-1 with TRBJ1-5; D gene uncertain. The CDR3 runs 15 residues. The V gene's germline CDR1 is MNHNS and CDR2 SASEGT. Trimming removed 1 base at V and 5 bases at J, with 12 bases between. The CDR3 bases are TGTGCCAGCAGTGAAGGTGTCGGCCGGGATCAGCCCCAGCATTTT. Encoded protein: CASSEGVGRDQPQHF.

V gene TRBV10-2 combines with J gene TRBJ1-6; perhaps TRBD1 as D (5 bases). V lost 8 bases and J lost 9, with 14 bases in between. The CDR3 length is 13 residues. Germline V gene data show CDR1 as WSHSY and CDR2 as SAAADI. The DNA of the CDR3 is TGCGCCAGCCTACAGGTCAAGGTTTCACCCCTCCACTTT. Translated: CASLQVKVSPLHF.

The J gene is TRBJ2-3, the V gene TRBV28; D remains ambiguous. In germline, CDR1 is MDHEN, CDR2 SYDVKM. V lost 8 bases and J 0 bases, leaving 6 bases between the germline ends. CDR3 length: 12 residues. The DNA of the CDR3 is TGTGCCAGCGACGACAGCACAGATACGCAGTATTTT. Its protein product is CASDDSTDTQYF. Drawing the rest from reference TRBV28 and TRBJ2-3, the complete variable domain is DVKVTQSSRYLVKRTGEKVFLECVQDMDHENMFWYRQDPGLGLRLIYFSYDVKMKEKGDIPEGYSVSREKKERFSLILESASTNQTSMYLCASDDSTDTQYFGPGTRLTVL.

The chain links TRBV7-2 to TRBJ2-1, with D tentatively TRBD1 or TRBD2 (7 bases each). CDR1 SGHTA and CDR2 FQGNSA come from the germline V gene. V was clipped by 5 bases and J by 9 bases, with 26 bases between them. This CDR3 has 17 residues. CDR3 protein: CASSLRTGPVAGSEQFF. The CDR3 bases are TGTGCCAGCAGCCTTCGGACAGGCCCAGTAGCGGGTAGTGAGCAGTTCTTC.

The V and J genes are TRBV6-6 and TRBJ2-1; possibly TRBD2 for D (6 bases). The V end lost 4 bases, the J end lost 16 bases, and 17 bases lay between the germline ends. CDR3 length equals 12 residues. CDR1 is MNHNY and CDR2 is SVGAGI in the germline V gene (reference sequence). The CDR3 reads CASSLPGTSGFF. The CDR3 nucleotides are TGTGCCAGCAGTTTGCCCGGGACTTCCGGTTTCTTC.

For this clone: Other DNA sequences from this sample encode an identical CDR3 as well. The chain employs TRBV28 and TRBJ2-5, with 11 positions matching TRBD2. This CDR3 contains 16 residues. Germline values: CDR1 MDHEN, CDR2 SYDVKM. Unmatched junction bases numbered 5, after V lost 3 bases and J lost 2 bases. DNA for the CDR3: TGTGCCAGCAGTTTGCTAGCGGGGGGCAAACAAGAGACCCAGTACTTC. Residues: CASSLLAGGKQETQYF.

This chain connects TRBV28 to TRBJ2-1, with 10 bases fitting TRBD1. The CDR3 consists of 14 residues. Germline V CDR1 and CDR2: MDHEN, SYDVKM. The trim removed 5 bases at V and 6 bases at J, leaving 4 bases unmatched. The CDR3: CASSQGQGSNEQFF. The CDR3 region has the DNA TGTGCCAGCAGTCAGGGACAGGGGAGCAATGAGCAGTTCTTC. The full variable domain, with the rest looked up from reference TRBV28 and TRBJ2-1, is DVKVTQSSRYLVKRTGEKVFLECVQDMDHENMFWYRQDPGLGLRLIYFSYDVKMKEKGDIPEGYSVSREKKERFSLILESASTNQTSMYLCASSQGQGSNEQFFGPGTRLTVL.

The chain couples TRBV2 to TRBJ1-1; D is ambiguous. Trimming shortened V by 6 bases and J by 5 bases, and 16 bases separated the two germline ends. Germline V CDR1 and CDR2: SNHLY, FYNNEI. The CDR3 totals 14 residues. CDR3 amino acids: CASRDEARTTEAFF. The CDR3 DNA reads as TGTGCCAGCAGGGACGAGGCCCGGACGACTGAAGCTTTCTTT.

CDR3 DNA: TGTGCCAGCGGTACAGGGTGGAGGGTGAATGGCTACACCTTC. This translates into CASGTGWRVNGYTF. The rearrangement links TRBV28 to TRBJ1-2; the D gene is possibly TRBD1 (6 bases). This CDR3 spans 14 amino acids. V lost 8 bases and J 6 bases, leaving 19 bases between the germline ends. CDR1 is MDHEN, CDR2 SYDVKM, per germline.